This is a list of T cell receptor beta chains from one sample in a study of shared clonotypes between healthy human individuals. This table comes from immunoSEQ multiplex PCR, and its TCRdb copy is limited to in-frame clones, with some not included. The sample includes about 1.5 million clones, 95% to 99% of them seen just once. Sequencing was performed on naive CD4+ T cells sorted from blood. Receptor source: a man aged 25 to 40 in good health. Each CDR3 is given with its conserved first and last residue. D genes are given only for firm matches. Clone size is not always given. Where it is, it says once, few, many or a class for expanded clones.

v_gene,abundance,d_gene,j_gene,CDR3aa,CDR3nt
TRBV9,-,TRBD2,TRBJ2-2,CASSALGLAGHTGELFF,TGTGCCAGCAGCGCCTTGGGACTAGCGGGACATACCGGGGAGCTGTTTTTT
TRBV2,-,-,TRBJ2-3,CASSSRGADTQYF,TGTGCCAGCAGCAGCAGGGGGGCAGATACGCAGTATTTT
TRBV5-1,-,TRBD2,TRBJ2-3,CASSFSGVGDTQYF,TGCGCCAGCAGCTTCAGCGGGGTAGGAGATACGCAGTATTTT
TRBV7-6,-,TRBD1,TRBJ2-7,CASSRQPTGFAEQYF,TGTGCCAGCAGTCGCCAGCCGACAGGGTTCGCCGAGCAGTACTTC
TRBV9,once,-,TRBJ2-1,CASRDTGPQFF,TGTGCCAGCAGAGACACAGGGCCCCAGTTCTTC
TRBV11-2,-,TRBD1,TRBJ2-5,CASSSPLDRRKETQYF,TGTGCCAGCAGCTCACCATTGGACAGGCGGAAAGAGACCCAGTACTTC
TRBV14,-,TRBD1,TRBJ2-2,CASSHRTGGTGELFF,TGTGCCAGCAGCCATAGGACAGGGGGCACCGGGGAGCTGTTTTTT
TRBV6-1,-,TRBD1,TRBJ2-7,CASTRDRGLYEQYF,TGTGCCAGCACCAGAGACAGGGGGCTCTACGAGCAGTACTTC
TRBV7-2,-,-,TRBJ1-2,CASSLTRGARGYTF,TGTGCCAGCAGCCTGACCCGGGGGGCGAGGGGCTACACCTTC
TRBV5-1,-,TRBD1,TRBJ1-5,CASSPQGGWQPQHF,TGCGCCAGCAGCCCGCAGGGGGGGTGGCAGCCCCAGCATTTT
TRBV5-4,once,-,TRBJ2-1,CASSPLRGNYNEQFF,TGTGCCAGCAGCCCACTAAGGGGGAACTACAATGAGCAGTTCTTC
TRBV7-9,-,-,TRBJ1-5,CASSLGGARNQPQHF,TGTGCCAGCAGCTTAGGGGGGGCTCGGAATCAGCCCCAGCATTTT
TRBV5-1,once,TRBD2,TRBJ2-7,CASSKWTSGRAIVNEQYF,TGCGCCAGCAGCAAGTGGACTAGCGGGAGGGCTATTGTCAACGAGCAGTACTTC
TRBV6-5,-,-,TRBJ1-2,CASRRNGGAGGYTF,TGTGCCAGCAGGCGAAACGGGGGCGCGGGTGGCTACACCTTC
TRBV4-3,-,TRBD2,TRBJ2-2,CASSQKTSGTGELFF,TGCGCCAGCAGCCAAAAAACTAGCGGAACCGGGGAGCTGTTTTTT
TRBV6-5,-,TRBD1,TRBJ2-7,CASSSPGQAVF,TGTGCCAGCAGTTCCCCGGGACAGGCTGTCTTC
TRBV5-1,once,-,TRBJ2-2,CASSVRGGGELFF,TGCGCCAGCAGCGTCAGGGGAGGCGGGGAGCTGTTTTTT
TRBV11-2,-,TRBD2,TRBJ2-2,CASSLKSGRPNTGELFF,TGTGCCAGCAGCTTAAAGAGCGGGAGGCCGAACACCGGGGAGCTGTTTTTT
TRBV18,once,TRBD1,TRBJ2-3,CASSPITLGTGYTDTQYF,TGTGCCAGCTCACCAATCACCCTCGGGACAGGGTACACAGATACGCAGTATTTT
TRBV9,-,-,TRBJ2-2,CASSVTSVARGTGELFF,TGTGCCAGCAGCGTAACTAGCGTCGCAAGGGGGACCGGGGAGCTGTTTTTT
TRBV6-5,-,-,TRBJ2-6,CASKSGGSGANVLTF,TGTGCCAGCAAAAGCGGAGGCTCTGGGGCCAACGTCCTGACTTTC
TRBV28,-,-,TRBJ1-2,CASSLTGKYGYTF,TGTGCCAGCAGTTTGACGGGGAAGTATGGCTACACCTTC
TRBV27,-,TRBD2,TRBJ2-7,CASSFPWRESQYEQYF,TGTGCCAGCAGTTTCCCCTGGCGGGAGTCCCAGTACGAGCAGTACTTC
TRBV5-8,-,-,TRBJ1-5,CASSLYPGQPQHF,TGTGCCAGCAGCTTGTATCCCGGTCAGCCCCAGCATTTT
TRBV6-5,-,-,TRBJ2-2,CASSFGGTGELFF,TGTGCCAGCAGTTTCGGGGGCACCGGGGAGCTGTTTTTT
TRBV5-1,-,-,TRBJ1-1,CASSFQGFTEAFF,TGCGCCAGCAGCTTCCAGGGGTTCACTGAAGCTTTCTTT
TRBV6-4,once,TRBD2,TRBJ2-2,CASSKSGRNTGELFF,TGTGCCAGCAGTAAAAGCGGGAGGAACACCGGGGAGCTGTTTTTT
TRBV6-1,once,-,TRBJ2-7,CASSAGARGYEQYF,TGTGCCAGCAGCGCGGGGGCCAGAGGCTACGAGCAGTACTTC
TRBV11-2,-,TRBD2,TRBJ2-7,CASSGRTSGTYEQYF,TGTGCCAGCAGCGGGAGGACTAGCGGGACCTACGAGCAGTACTTC
TRBV7-6,once,-,TRBJ1-1,CASSPRLRGDTEAFF,TGTGCCAGCAGCCCCCGACTCCGGGGGGACACTGAAGCTTTCTTT
TRBV7-9,-,-,TRBJ2-1,CAAGTRANEQFF,TGTGCCGCCGGGACGAGGGCCAATGAGCAGTTCTTC
TRBV7-8,-,-,TRBJ2-1,CASSLASGGSYNEQFF,TGTGCCAGCAGCTTAGCTAGCGGAGGCTCCTACAATGAGCAGTTCTTC
TRBV19,-,TRBD1,TRBJ1-2,CASSIDGQDLYGYTF,TGTGCCAGTAGTATAGACGGACAGGACCTCTATGGCTACACCTTC
TRBV9,-,TRBD1,TRBJ1-2,CASSVAPTGAGANYGYTF,TGTGCCAGCAGCGTAGCTCCCACAGGGGCTGGGGCTAACTATGGCTACACCTTC
TRBV5-5,-,-,TRBJ2-1,CASSGDLPSYNEQFF,TGTGCCAGCAGCGGGGACCTACCCTCCTACAATGAGCAGTTCTTC
TRBV28,-,TRBD2,TRBJ2-7,CASSWLGGRYEQYF,TGTGCCAGCAGTTGGCTCGGGGGGAGGTACGAGCAGTACTTC
TRBV9,-,TRBD1,TRBJ2-7,CASSPGTGLPPQYF,TGTGCCAGCAGCCCGGGGACAGGGCTCCCCCCGCAGTACTTC
TRBV27,-,-,TRBJ2-2,CFGTGELFF,TGTTTCGGGACCGGGGAGCTGTTTTTT
TRBV5-1,-,-,TRBJ2-3,CASSLANGKDTQYF,TGCGCCAGCAGCTTGGCCAACGGGAAAGATACGCAGTATTTT
TRBV19,-,-,TRBJ1-5,CASSIDWGYSNQPQHF,TGTGCCAGTAGTATAGACTGGGGTTATAGCAATCAGCCCCAGCATTTT
TRBV10-2,-,-,TRBJ1-2,CASSRDMFYGYTF,TGCGCCAGCAGTAGGGACATGTTCTATGGCTACACCTTC